This TCR beta chain was captured by sequencing in a study of blood T cell repertoires in COVID-19. Study-wide background: The cDNA or gDNA used as material had been derived from T cells, B-cell-depleted T cells, or PBMCs.

V lost 0 bases to trimming and J lost 7 bases; unmatched junction nucleotides: 5. The length of the CDR3 is 14 residues. Germline lookup yields CDR1 SGDLS and CDR2 YYNGEE. Source study methods: Amplification of reference gene primers provided the estimated nucleated cell counts. Clones were sequenced by immunoSEQ multiplex PCR, and TCRdb holds only the in-frame ones, with some missing. D and trimming come from the DNA, and the V and J calls and clone size come from that table. The profile covers around 24,000 clones, with around 85% appearing a single time and 40% to 65% taken by the ten largest. This clone has a handful of counts.

The V call is TRBV9, the J call TRBJ1-2; 8 bases fit TRBD1. This receptor was obtained from a man aged 50-60 years with active or convalescent COVID-19. What was sequenced was peripheral blood. The CDR3 nucleotides are TGTGCCAGCAGCGTAGCGAATACAGGGGGTGGCTACACCTTC. It codes for CASSVANTGGGYTF. Full variable domain (outside the CDR3, taken from reference TRBV9 and TRBJ1-2): DSGVTQTPKHLITATGQRVTLRCSPRSGDLSVYWYQQSLDQGLQFLIQYYNGEERAKGNILERFSAQQFPDLHSELNLSSLELGDSALYFCASSVANTGGGYTFGSGTRLTVV.